This TCR beta chain is drawn from a study of beta chain features in type 1 diabetes. Sequenced material consisted of expressed TCRB transcripts (all of the isolated RNA was reverse transcribed). Using immunoSEQ multiplex PCR, the repertoire was profiled, and TCRdb retains in-frame clones only, with some absent. Of hundreds of thousands of clones in the sample, 15% to 18% were seen once. V shed 2 bases and J shed 3 bases, with 13 bases lying between them. The CDR3 is 15 amino acids. CDR1 MNHEY and CDR2 SMNVEV come from the germline V gene (reference sequence). This clonotype originated in a man younger than 35 in good health. Sequencing was done on a sample of naive CD4+ T cells from blood. The chain couples TRBV27 to TRBJ2-5, with D tentatively TRBD1 (5 bases). CDR3 residues: CASSLTGFREETQYF. The CDR3 coding sequence is TGTGCCAGCAGTTTAACCGGATTCAGGGAAGAGACCCAGTACTTC.